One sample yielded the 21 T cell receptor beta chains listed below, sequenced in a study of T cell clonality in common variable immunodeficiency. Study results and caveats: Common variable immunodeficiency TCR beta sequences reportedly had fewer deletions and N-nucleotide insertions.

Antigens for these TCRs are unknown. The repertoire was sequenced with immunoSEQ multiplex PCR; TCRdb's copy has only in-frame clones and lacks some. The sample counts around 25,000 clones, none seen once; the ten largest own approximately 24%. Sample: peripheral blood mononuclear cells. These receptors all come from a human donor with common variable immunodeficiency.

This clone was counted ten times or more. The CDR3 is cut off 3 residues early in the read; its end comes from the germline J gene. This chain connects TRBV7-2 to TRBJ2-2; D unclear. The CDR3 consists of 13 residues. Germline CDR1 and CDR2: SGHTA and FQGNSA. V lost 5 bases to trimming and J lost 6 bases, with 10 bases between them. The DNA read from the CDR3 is TGTGCCAGCAGCCGCTTCCGGTCCGGGGAG. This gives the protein CASSRFRSGE. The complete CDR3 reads CASSRFRSGELFF.

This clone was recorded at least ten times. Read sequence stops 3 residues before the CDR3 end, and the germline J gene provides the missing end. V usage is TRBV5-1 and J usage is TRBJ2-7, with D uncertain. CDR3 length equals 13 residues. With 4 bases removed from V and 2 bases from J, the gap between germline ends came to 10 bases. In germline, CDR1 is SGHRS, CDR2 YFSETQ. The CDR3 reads CASSVVPAYEQYF. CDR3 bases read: TGCGCCAGCAGCGTTGTCCCCGCCTACGAG.

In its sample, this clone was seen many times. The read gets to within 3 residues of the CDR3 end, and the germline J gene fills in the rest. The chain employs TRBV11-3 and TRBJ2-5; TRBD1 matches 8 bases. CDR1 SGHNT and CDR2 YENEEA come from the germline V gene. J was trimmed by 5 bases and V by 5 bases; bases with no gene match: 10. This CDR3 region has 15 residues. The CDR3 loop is CASSRNRGRGETQYF. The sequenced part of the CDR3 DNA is TGTGCCAGCAGCCGGAACAGGGGGAGAGGGGAGACC.

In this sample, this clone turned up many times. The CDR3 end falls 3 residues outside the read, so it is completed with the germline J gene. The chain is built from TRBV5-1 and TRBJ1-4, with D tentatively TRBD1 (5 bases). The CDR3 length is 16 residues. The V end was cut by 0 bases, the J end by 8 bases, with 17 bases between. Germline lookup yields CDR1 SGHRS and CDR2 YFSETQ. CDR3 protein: CASSLEGRVPEEKLFF. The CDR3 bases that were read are TGCGCCAGCAGCTTGGAGGGCAGGGTCCCAGAGGAAAAA.

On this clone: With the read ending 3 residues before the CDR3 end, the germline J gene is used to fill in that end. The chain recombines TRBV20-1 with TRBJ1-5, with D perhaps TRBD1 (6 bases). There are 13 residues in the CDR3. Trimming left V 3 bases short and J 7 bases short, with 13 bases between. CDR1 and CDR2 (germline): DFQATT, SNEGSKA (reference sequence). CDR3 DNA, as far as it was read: TGCAGTGCTAGGGGGACACTTGTCCAGCCC. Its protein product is CSARGTLVQP. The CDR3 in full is CSARGTLVQPQHF.

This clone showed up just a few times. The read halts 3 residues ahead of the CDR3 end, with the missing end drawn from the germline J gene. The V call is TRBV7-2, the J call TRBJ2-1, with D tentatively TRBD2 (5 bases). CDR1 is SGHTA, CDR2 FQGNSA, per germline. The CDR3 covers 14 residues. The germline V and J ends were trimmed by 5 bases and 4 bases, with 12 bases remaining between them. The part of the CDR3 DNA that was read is TGTGCCAGCAGCACAACTACTAGTTACAATGAG. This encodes CASSTTTSYNE. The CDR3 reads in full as CASSTTTSYNEQFF.

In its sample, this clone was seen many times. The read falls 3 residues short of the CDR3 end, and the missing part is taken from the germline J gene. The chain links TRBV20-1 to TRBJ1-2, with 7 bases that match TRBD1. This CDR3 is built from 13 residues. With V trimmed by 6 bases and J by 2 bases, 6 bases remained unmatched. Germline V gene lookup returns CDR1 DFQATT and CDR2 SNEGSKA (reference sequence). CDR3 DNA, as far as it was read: TGCAGTGCCACGGGACAGAAAAACTATGGC. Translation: CSATGQKNYG. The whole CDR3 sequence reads CSATGQKNYGYTF.

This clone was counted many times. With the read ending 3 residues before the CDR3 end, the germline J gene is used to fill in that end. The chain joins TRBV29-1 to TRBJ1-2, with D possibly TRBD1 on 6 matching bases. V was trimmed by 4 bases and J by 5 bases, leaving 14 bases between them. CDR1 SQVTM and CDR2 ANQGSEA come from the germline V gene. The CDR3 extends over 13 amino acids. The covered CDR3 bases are TGCAGCGTTGTTGGGGGCCCTCGGTATGGC. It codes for CSVVGGPRYG. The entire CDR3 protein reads CSVVGGPRYGYTF.

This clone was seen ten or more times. The CDR3 bases that were read are TGTGCCAGCAGAATTTCGACAGGGGGCGTTAATGGC. Protein: CASRISTGGVNG. The whole CDR3 sequence is CASRISTGGVNGYTF. The V and J genes are TRBV27 and TRBJ1-2, with TRBD1 matching 10 bases. Read sequence stops 3 residues before the CDR3 end, and the germline J gene provides the missing end. This CDR3 is 15 amino acids long. J was trimmed by 6 bases and V by 6 bases; bases with no gene match: 10. CDR1 and CDR2 from the germline V gene are MNHEY and SMNVEV (reference sequence).

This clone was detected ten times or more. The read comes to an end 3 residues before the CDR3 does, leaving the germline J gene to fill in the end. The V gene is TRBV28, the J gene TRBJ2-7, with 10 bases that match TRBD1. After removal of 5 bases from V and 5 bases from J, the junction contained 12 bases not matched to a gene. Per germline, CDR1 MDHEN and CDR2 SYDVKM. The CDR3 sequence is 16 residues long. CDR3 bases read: TGTGCCAGCAGTGTTCTGCGGGGACAGGGGATCCACGAG. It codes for CASSVLRGQGIHE. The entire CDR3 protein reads CASSVLRGQGIHEQYF.

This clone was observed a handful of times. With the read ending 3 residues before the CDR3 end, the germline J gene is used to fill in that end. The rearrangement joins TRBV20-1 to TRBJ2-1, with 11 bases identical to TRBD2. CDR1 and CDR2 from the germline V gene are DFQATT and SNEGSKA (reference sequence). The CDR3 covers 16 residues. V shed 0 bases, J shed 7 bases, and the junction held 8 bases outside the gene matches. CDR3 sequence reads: CSARDLTSGSVNEQFF. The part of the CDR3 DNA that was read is TGCAGTGCTAGAGACTTAACTAGCGGGAGCGTGAATGAG.

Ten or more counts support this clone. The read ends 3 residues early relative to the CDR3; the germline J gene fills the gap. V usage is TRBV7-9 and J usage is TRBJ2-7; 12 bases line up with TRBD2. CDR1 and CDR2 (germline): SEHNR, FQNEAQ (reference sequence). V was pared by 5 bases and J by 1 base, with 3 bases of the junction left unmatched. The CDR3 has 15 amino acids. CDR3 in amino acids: CASSPTSGGSYEQYF. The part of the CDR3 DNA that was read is TGTGCCAGCAGCCCGACTAGCGGGGGTTCCTACGAG.

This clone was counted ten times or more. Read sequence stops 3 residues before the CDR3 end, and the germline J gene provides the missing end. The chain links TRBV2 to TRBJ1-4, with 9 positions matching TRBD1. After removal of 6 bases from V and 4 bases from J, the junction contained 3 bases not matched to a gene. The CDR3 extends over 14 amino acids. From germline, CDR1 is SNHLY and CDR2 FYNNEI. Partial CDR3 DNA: TGTGCCAGCAGGGGGACAGGGTTTAATGAAAAA. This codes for CASRGTGFNEK. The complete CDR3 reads CASRGTGFNEKLFF.

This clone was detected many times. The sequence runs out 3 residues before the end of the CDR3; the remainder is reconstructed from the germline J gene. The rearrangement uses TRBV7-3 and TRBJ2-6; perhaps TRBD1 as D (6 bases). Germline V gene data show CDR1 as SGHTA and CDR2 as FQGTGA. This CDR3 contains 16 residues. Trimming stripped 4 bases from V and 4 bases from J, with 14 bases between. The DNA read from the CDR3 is TGTGCCAGCAGCTCGTCACAGGGATGGGGGGCCAACGTC. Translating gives CASSSSQGWGANV. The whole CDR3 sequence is CASSSSQGWGANVLTF.

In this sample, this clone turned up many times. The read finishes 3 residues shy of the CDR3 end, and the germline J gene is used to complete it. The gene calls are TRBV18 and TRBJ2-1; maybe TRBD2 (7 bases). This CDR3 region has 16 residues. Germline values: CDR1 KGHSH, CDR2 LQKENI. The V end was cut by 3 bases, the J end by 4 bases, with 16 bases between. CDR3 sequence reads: CASSPMAGADYNEQFF. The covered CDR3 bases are TGTGCCAGCTCACCGATGGCGGGGGCTGATTACAATGAG.

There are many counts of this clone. The CDR3 DNA, read in part, is TGCAGTGCTCCCGGGGGACAGGGTCGCTACGAG. It specifies CSAPGGQGRYE. The complete CDR3 sequence is CSAPGGQGRYEQYF. The chain joins TRBV20-1 to TRBJ2-7; 9 bases are a match to TRBD1. The read stops 3 residues short of the end of the CDR3; the missing end is completed from the germline J gene. After removal of 5 bases from V and 3 bases from J, the junction contained 8 bases not matched to a gene. This CDR3 is built from 14 residues. CDR1 and CDR2 from the germline V gene are DFQATT and SNEGSKA (reference sequence).

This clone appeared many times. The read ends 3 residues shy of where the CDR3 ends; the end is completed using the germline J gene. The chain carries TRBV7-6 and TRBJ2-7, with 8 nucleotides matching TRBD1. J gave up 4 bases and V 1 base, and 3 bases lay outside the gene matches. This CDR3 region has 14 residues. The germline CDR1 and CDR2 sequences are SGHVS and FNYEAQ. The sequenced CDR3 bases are TGTGCCAGCAGCTTAGGGACAGGGTTTTACGAG. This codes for CASSLGTGFYE. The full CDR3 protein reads CASSLGTGFYEQYF. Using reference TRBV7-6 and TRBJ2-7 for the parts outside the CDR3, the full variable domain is GAGVSQSPRYKVTKRGQDVALRCDPISGHVSLYWYRQALGQGPEFLTYFNYEAQQDKSGLPNDRFSAERPEGSISTLTIQRTEQRDSAMYRCASSLGTGFYEQYFGPGTRLTVT.

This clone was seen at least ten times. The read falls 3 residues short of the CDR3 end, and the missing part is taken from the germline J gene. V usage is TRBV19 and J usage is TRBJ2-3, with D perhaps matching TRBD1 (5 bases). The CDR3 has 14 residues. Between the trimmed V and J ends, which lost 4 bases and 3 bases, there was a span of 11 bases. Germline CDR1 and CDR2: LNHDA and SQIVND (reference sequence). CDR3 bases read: TGTGCCAGTAGTACACACGGACAAACAGATACG. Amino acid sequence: CASSTHGQTDT. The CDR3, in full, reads CASSTHGQTDTQYF.

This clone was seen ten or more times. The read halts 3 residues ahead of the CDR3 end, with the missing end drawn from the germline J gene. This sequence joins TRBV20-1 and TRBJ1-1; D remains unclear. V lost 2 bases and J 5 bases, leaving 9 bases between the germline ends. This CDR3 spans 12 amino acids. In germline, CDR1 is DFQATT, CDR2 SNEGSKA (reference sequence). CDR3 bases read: TGCAGTGCTAGAAGGACTGGAACTGAA. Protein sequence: CSARRTGTE. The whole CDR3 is CSARRTGTEAFF.

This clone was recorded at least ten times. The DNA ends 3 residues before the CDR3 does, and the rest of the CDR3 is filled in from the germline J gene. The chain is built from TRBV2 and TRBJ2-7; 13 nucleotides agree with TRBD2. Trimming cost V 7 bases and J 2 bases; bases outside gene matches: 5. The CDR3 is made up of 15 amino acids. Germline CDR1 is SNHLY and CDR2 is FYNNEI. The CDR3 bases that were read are TGTGCCAGCATAATAACTAGCGGGGGGGCCTACGAG. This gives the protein CASIITSGGAYE. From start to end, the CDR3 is CASIITSGGAYEQYF.

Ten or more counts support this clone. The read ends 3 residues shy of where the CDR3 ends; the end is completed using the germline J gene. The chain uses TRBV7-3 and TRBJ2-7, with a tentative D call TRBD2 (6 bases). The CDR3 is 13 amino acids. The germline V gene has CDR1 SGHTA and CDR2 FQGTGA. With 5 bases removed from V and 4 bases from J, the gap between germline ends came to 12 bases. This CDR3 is CASSPRLVYEQYF. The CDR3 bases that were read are TGTGCCAGCAGCCCCCGACTAGTTTACGAG.